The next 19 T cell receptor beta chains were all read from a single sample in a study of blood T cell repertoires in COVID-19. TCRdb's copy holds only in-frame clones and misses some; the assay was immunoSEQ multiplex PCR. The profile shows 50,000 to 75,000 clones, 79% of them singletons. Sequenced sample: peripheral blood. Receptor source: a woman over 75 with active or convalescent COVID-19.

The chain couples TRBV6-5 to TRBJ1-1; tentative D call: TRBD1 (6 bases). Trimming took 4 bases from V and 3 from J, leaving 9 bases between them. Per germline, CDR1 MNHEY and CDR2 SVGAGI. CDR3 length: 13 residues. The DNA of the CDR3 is TGTGCCAGCAGTTGGAAGGGGGACACTGAAGCTTTCTTT. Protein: CASSWKGDTEAFF.

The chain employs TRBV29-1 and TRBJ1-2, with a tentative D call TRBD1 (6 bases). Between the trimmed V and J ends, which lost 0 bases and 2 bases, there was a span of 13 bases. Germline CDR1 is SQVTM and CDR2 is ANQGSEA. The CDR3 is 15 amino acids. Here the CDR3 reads CSVEDPGQGNYGYTF. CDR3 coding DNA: TGCAGCGTTGAAGATCCAGGGCAGGGGAACTATGGCTACACCTTC.

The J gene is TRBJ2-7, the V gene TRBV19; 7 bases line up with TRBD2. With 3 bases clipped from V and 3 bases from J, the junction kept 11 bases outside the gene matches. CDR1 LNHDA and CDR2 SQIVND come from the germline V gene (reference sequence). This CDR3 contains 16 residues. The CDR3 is CASSMFAASGNYEQYF. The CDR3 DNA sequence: TGTGCCAGTAGTATGTTCGCCGCTAGCGGCAACTACGAGCAGTACTTC.

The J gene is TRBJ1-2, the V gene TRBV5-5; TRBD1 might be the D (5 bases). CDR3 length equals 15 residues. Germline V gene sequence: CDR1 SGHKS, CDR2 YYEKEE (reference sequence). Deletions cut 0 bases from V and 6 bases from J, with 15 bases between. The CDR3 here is CASSLEGAYFDGYTF. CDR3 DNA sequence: TGTGCCAGCAGCTTGGAAGGGGCGTATTTTGATGGCTACACCTTC.

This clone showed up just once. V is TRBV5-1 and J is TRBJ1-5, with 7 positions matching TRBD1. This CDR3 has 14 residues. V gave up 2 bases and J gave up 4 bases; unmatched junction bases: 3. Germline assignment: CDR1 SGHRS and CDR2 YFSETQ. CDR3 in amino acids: CASSFRDRNQPQHF. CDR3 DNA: TGCGCCAGCAGCTTCCGGGACAGAAATCAGCCCCAGCATTTT.

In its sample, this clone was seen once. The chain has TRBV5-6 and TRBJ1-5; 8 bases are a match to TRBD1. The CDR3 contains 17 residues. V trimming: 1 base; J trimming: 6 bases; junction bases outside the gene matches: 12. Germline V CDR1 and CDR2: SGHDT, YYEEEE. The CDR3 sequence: CASSLMVAGGGAQPQHF. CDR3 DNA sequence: TGTGCCAGCAGCTTGATGGTTGCAGGGGGCGGAGCTCAGCCCCAGCATTTT.

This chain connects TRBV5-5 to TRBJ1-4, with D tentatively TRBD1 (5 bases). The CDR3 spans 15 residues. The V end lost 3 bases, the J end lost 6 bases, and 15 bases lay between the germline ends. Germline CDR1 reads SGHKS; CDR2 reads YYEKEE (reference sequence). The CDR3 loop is CASSSGRTPDEKLFF. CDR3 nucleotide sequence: TGTGCCAGCAGCTCCGGTAGGACACCTGATGAAAAACTGTTTTTT.

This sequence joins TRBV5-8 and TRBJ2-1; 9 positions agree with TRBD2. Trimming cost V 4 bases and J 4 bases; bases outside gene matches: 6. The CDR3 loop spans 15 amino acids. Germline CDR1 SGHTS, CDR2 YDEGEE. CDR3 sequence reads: CASSPGTSSYNEQFF. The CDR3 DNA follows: TGTGCCAGCAGCCCTGGGACTAGCAGTTACAATGAGCAGTTCTTC.

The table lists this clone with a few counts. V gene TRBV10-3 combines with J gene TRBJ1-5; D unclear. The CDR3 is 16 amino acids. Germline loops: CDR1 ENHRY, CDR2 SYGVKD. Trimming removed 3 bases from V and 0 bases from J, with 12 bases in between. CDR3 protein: CAISDSGLGSNQPQHF. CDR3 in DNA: TGTGCCATCAGTGACTCAGGCCTGGGTAGCAATCAGCCCCAGCATTTT.

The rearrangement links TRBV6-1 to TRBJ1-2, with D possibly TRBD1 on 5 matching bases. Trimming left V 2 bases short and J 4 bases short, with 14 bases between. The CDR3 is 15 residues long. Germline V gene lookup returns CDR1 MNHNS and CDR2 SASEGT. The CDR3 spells CASSEYDSPFYGYTF. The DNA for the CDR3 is TGTGCCAGCAGTGAATATGACAGCCCTTTCTATGGCTACACCTTC.

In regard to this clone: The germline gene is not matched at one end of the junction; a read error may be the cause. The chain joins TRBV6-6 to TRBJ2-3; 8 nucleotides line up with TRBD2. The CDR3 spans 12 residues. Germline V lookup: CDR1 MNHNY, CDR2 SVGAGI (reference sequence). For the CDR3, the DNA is TGTGCCAGCAGTTACTCTGGTAGCGGGGACCGTTTT. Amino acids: CASSYSGSGDRF.

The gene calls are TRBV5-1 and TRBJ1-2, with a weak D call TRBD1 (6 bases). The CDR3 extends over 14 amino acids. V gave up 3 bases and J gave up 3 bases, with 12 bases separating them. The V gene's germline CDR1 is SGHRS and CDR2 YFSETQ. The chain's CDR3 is CASSSPPGDYGYTF. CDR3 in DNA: TGCGCCAGCAGCTCCCCGCCAGGGGACTATGGCTACACCTTC. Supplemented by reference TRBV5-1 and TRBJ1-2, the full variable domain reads KAGVTQTPRYLIKTRGQQVTLSCSPISGHRSVSWYQQTPGQGLQFLFEYFSETQRNKGNFPGRFSGRQFSNSRSEMNVSTLELGDSALYLCASSSPPGDYGYTFGSGTRLTVV.

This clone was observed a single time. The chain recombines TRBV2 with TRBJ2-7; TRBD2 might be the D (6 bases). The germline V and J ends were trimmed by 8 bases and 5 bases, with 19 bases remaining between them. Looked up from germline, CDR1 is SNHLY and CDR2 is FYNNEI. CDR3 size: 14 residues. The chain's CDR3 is CASGRLGGVHEQYF. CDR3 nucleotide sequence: TGTGCCAGCGGTAGACTAGGAGGAGTGCACGAGCAGTACTTC.

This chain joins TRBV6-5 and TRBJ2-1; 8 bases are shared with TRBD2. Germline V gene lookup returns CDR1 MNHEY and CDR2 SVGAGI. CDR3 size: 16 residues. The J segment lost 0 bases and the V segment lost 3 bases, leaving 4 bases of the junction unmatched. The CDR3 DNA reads TGTGCCAGCAGTTATATAGCGGGGCCCTCCTACAATGAGCAGTTCTTC. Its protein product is CASSYIAGPSYNEQFF.

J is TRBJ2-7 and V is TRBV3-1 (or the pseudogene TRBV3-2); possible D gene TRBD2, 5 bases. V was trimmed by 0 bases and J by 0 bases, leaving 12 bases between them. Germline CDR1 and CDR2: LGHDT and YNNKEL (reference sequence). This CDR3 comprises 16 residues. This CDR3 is CASSQDPSPSSYEQYF. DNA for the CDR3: TGTGCCAGCAGCCAAGATCCTAGCCCTAGCTCCTACGAGCAGTACTTC.

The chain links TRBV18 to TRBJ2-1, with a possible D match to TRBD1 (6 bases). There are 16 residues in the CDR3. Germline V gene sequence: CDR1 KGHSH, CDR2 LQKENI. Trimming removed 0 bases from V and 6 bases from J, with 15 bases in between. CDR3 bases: TGTGCCAGCTCACCACCGGGGGACACCAAAGGCAATGAGCAGTTCTTC. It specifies CASSPPGDTKGNEQFF.

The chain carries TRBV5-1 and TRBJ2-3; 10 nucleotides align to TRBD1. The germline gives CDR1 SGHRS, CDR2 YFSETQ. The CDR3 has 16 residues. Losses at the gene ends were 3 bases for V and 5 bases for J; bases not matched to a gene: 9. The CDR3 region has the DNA TGCGCCAGCAGCTCGTCCGGGACAGGGGTGGGAGATACGCAGTATTTT. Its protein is CASSSSGTGVGDTQYF.

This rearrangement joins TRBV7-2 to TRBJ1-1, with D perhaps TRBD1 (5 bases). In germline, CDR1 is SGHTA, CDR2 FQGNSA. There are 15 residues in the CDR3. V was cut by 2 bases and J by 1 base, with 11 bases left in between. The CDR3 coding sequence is TGTGCCAGCAGCTTAAGTCCAGGGCCGAACACTGAAGCTTTCTTT. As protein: CASSLSPGPNTEAFF.

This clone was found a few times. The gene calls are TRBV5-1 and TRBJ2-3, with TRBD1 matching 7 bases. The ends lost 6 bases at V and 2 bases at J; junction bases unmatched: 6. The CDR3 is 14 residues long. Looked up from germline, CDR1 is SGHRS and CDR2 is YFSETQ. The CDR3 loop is CASTKQGYTDTQYF. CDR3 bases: TGCGCCAGCACCAAACAGGGGTACACAGATACGCAGTATTTT.